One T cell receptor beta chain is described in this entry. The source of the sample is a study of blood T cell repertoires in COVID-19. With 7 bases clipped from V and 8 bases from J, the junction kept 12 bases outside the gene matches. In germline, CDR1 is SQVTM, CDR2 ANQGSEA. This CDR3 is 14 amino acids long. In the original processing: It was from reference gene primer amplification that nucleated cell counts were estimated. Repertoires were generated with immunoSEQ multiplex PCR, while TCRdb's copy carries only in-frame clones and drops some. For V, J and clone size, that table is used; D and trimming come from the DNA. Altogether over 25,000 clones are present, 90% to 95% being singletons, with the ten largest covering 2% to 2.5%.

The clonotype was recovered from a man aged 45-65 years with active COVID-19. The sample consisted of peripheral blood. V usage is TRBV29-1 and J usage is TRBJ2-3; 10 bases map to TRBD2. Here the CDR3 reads CSGRSSGRGSTQYF. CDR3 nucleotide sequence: TGCAGCGGGAGGTCTAGCGGGAGAGGGAGTACGCAGTATTTT.